What follows are 26 T cell receptor beta chains derived from one specimen sequenced in a study of OX40 agonist ivuxolimab in advanced cancers. TCRdb's copy holds only in-frame clones and misses some; the assay was immunoSEQ multiplex PCR. The data hold some 39,000 clones, with more than 60% observed a single time. Sequences were derived from CD4+ or CD8+ T cells sorted from blood, sampled in a trial of the OX40 agonist ivuxolimab. The receptors were gathered from an adult with an advanced solid tumor such as melanoma, head and neck, liver or kidney cancer.

The chain uses TRBV11-1 and TRBJ1-1; perhaps TRBD1 as D (5 bases). The CDR3 has 14 residues. The germline gives CDR1 SGHAT, CDR2 FQDESV (reference sequence). With 6 bases removed from V and 4 bases from J, the gap between germline ends came to 15 bases. CDR3 bases: TGTGCCAGCAGTTCGCAGGTGGGACCCACTGAAGCTTTCTTT. This translates into CASSSQVGPTEAFF.

This chain uses TRBV5-6 with TRBJ2-5, with 9 bases fitting TRBD1. The CDR3 is made up of 12 amino acids. Germline loops: CDR1 SGHDT, CDR2 YYEEEE. The J segment lost 14 bases and the V segment lost 0 bases, leaving 5 bases of the junction unmatched. The CDR3 nucleotides are TGTGCCAGCAGCTTGGCCGAGGGACAGGGCTACTTC. This sequence encodes CASSLAEGQGYF.

The chain carries TRBV14 and TRBJ2-7; possibly TRBD2 for D (7 bases). Trimming cost V 4 bases and J 6 bases, with 25 bases left between them. CDR3 length: 17 amino acids. Germline CDR1 is SGHDN and CDR2 is FVKESK. This CDR3 reads CASSPLRGGGSNLEQYF. In nucleotides, the CDR3 is TGTGCCAGCAGCCCCCTGAGGGGCGGGGGCTCTAATCTCGAGCAGTACTTC.

The V call is TRBV27, the J call TRBJ2-5; 8 positions match TRBD1. This CDR3 spans 14 amino acids. Germline CDR1 reads MNHEY; CDR2 reads SMNVEV (reference sequence). The ends lost 5 bases at V and 1 base at J; junction bases unmatched: 3. The CDR3 nucleotides read TGTGCCAGCAGTATCCAGGGGGCCCAAGAGACCCAGTACTTC. Its translation: CASSIQGAQETQYF.

This clone is labeled as medium-sized (0.01 to 0.1%). This sequence joins TRBV27 and TRBJ1-5; D call uncertain. Trimming removed 6 bases at V and 4 bases at J, with 22 bases between. The CDR3 covers 17 residues. CDR1 is MNHEY and CDR2 is SMNVEV in the germline V gene (reference sequence). CDR3 sequence reads: CASRLSWGGDRNQPQHF. DNA for the CDR3: TGTGCCAGCAGGCTTTCCTGGGGTGGGGATCGAAATCAGCCCCAGCATTTT.

The J gene is TRBJ1-3, the V gene TRBV9, with 9 positions matching TRBD1. The CDR3 covers 17 residues. Germline-derived CDR1 and CDR2 are SGDLS and YYNGEE. V dropped 2 bases and J dropped 2; count of bases not matched to a gene: 8. The CDR3 region has the DNA TGTGCCAGCAGCGTTCAGTTTACAGGGGGCACTGGAAACACCATATATTTT. Translating it yields CASSVQFTGGTGNTIYF.

The chain has TRBV27 and TRBJ2-5; D might be TRBD2 (5 bases). Judging by the DNA end, TRBJ2-7 fits better; the J call may be wrong. Germline V gene sequence: CDR1 MNHEY, CDR2 SMNVEV (reference sequence). This CDR3 has 16 amino acids. CDR3 in amino acids: CASSLQMGDPIYEQYF. The CDR3 coding sequence is TGTGCCAGCAGTTTACAGATGGGAGACCCTATCTACGAGCAGTACTTC.

This rearrangement joins TRBV19 to TRBJ1-2; perhaps TRBD1 as D (6 bases). Trimming shortened V by 7 bases and J by 5 bases, and 17 bases separated the two germline ends. CDR1 is LNHDA and CDR2 is SQIVND in the germline V gene (reference sequence). This CDR3 is built from 14 residues. The CDR3 loop is CASTLRVRGYGYTF. The CDR3 region has the DNA TGTGCCAGTACCCTTAGGGTTAGGGGGTATGGCTACACCTTC.

The rearrangement links TRBV4-1 to TRBJ1-4; TRBD1 is a possible D gene (5 bases). Germline assignment: CDR1 MGHRA and CDR2 YSYEKL. This CDR3 has 15 amino acids. V was cut by 4 bases and J by 3 bases, with 12 bases left in between. The CDR3, as DNA: TGCGCCAGCAGCCTTCGACAGACCTCTAATGAAAAACTGTTTTTT. Its translation is CASSLRQTSNEKLFF.

This clone was counted once. The rearrangement links TRBV15 to TRBJ1-6; D is unclear. The CDR3 covers 14 residues. Looked up from germline, CDR1 is LNHNV and CDR2 is YYDKDF (reference sequence). Trimming took off 0 bases at V and 7 bases at J, with 7 bases between the two ends. CDR3 amino acids: CATSRDTYNSPLHF. CDR3 bases: TGTGCCACCAGCAGAGATACATACAATTCACCCCTCCACTTT.

This sequence joins TRBV10-1 and TRBJ1-1, with D hard to call. The CDR3 covers 14 residues. CDR1 and CDR2 (germline): WNHNN, SYGVQD (reference sequence). V dropped 6 bases and J dropped 1 base, with 12 bases sitting between them. CDR3 sequence reads: CASRDGLTNTEAFF. For the CDR3, the DNA is TGCGCCAGCAGGGATGGGCTCACGAACACTGAAGCTTTCTTT.

The chain is built from TRBV7-9 and TRBJ2-3; 10 bases align to TRBD2. From germline, CDR1 is SEHNR and CDR2 FQNEAQ (reference sequence). V shed 5 bases and J 4 bases; nucleotides not matched to a gene: 9. This CDR3 spans 16 amino acids. CDR3 DNA sequence: TGTGCCAGCAGCCATATCATAGCGGGGGGCGCAGATACGCAGTATTTT. Protein product: CASSHIIAGGADTQYF.

The rearrangement joins TRBV18 to TRBJ2-5; D remains ambiguous. In germline, CDR1 is KGHSH, CDR2 LQKENI. The V end lost 3 bases, the J end lost 2 bases, and 1 base lay between the germline ends. There are 11 residues in the CDR3. CDR3 nucleotide sequence: TGTGCCAGCTCACCTCAAGAGACCCAGTACTTC. Its translation is CASSPQETQYF. Drawing the rest from reference TRBV18 and TRBJ2-5, the complete variable domain is NAGVMQNPRHLVRRRGQEARLRCSPMKGHSHVYWYRQLPEEGLKFMVYLQKENIIDESGMPKERFSAEFPKEGPSILRIQQVVRGDSAAYFCASSPQETQYFGPGTRLLVL.

The rearrangement joins TRBV7-9 to TRBJ2-3; TRBD2 matches at 7 bases. Germline V gives CDR1 SEHNR, CDR2 FQNEAQ (reference sequence). The trim removed 1 base at V and 10 bases at J, leaving 8 bases unmatched. This CDR3 is built from 14 residues. The CDR3 DNA reads as TGTGCCAGCAGCTTAGAGTTCGGGGGGACGCCGCAGTATTTT. Encoded protein: CASSLEFGGTPQYF.

This chain connects TRBV2 to TRBJ2-5; D might be TRBD1 or TRBD2, each matching 5 bases. V lost 6 bases to trimming and J lost 3 bases, with 20 bases between them. Per germline, CDR1 SNHLY and CDR2 FYNNEI. The CDR3 contains 16 residues. The DNA of the CDR3 is TGTGCCAGCAGGCGCCTCGGGACGGCCTTGGAAGAGACCCAGTACTTC. This codes for CASRRLGTALEETQYF. Drawing the rest from reference TRBV2 and TRBJ2-5, the complete variable domain is EPEVTQTPSHQVTQMGQEVILRCVPISNHLYFYWYRQILGQKVEFLVSFYNNEISEKSEIFDDQFSVERPDGSNFTLKIRSTKLEDSAMYFCASRRLGTALEETQYFGPGTRLLVL.

The J gene is TRBJ2-5, the V gene TRBV6-6, with 7 nucleotides matching TRBD1. The CDR3 extends over 15 amino acids. Trimming at V came to 5 bases and at J to 0 bases, leaving 6 bases not matched to a gene. Germline V CDR1 and CDR2: MNHNY, SVGAGI (reference sequence). CDR3 sequence: CASSNRGSYQETQYF. The CDR3 DNA reads TGTGCCAGCAGTAACAGGGGATCGTACCAAGAGACCCAGTACTTC.

This clone was detected only a few times. V gene TRBV19 combines with J gene TRBJ1-1, with D hard to call. Trimming stripped 1 base from V and 7 bases from J, with 13 bases between. The CDR3 sequence is 14 residues long. The germline CDR1 and CDR2 sequences are LNHDA and SQIVND (reference sequence). The CDR3, as DNA: TGTGCCAGTAGTATAGGCGGCGTATTTGTTGAAGCTTTCTTT. Protein: CASSIGGVFVEAFF.

This clone came up a few times. The chain carries TRBV10-3 and TRBJ1-6, with 9 positions matching TRBD1. The CDR3 sequence is 17 residues long. Germline V gene sequence: CDR1 ENHRY, CDR2 SYGVKD. The V and J ends lost 1 base and 8 bases, in that order; junction bases with no gene match: 9. CDR3 DNA: TGTGCCATCAGTGAGTTACAACCGACAGGGGGAGATTCACCCCTCCACTTT. This codes for CAISELQPTGGDSPLHF.

For this clone: Other DNA sequences of this sample code for an identical CDR3. The V and J genes are TRBV5-1 and TRBJ2-7; D is perhaps TRBD1 (6 bases). CDR3 length equals 16 residues. The V gene's germline CDR1 is SGHRS and CDR2 YFSETQ. The ends were cut back, 0 bases at V and 2 bases at J, with 15 bases in the middle. CDR3 bases: TGCGCCAGCAGCTTGGCCGGGCAGGGGAAAACCTACGAGCAGTACTTC. Translating it yields CASSLAGQGKTYEQYF.

A few counts support this clone. The chain couples TRBV5-1 to TRBJ1-2; 8 bases agree with TRBD1. Germline loops: CDR1 SGHRS, CDR2 YFSETQ. CDR3 length: 14 residues. V trimming: 0 bases; J trimming: 4 bases; junction bases outside the gene matches: 2. CDR3 in DNA: TGCGCCAGCAGCTTGGGACAGGGGACCTATGGCTACACCTTC. Protein sequence: CASSLGQGTYGYTF.

This clone was observed a single time. This chain uses TRBV19 with TRBJ2-1; 7 bases are a match to TRBD1. The germline gives CDR1 LNHDA, CDR2 SQIVND (reference sequence). The CDR3 is made up of 16 amino acids. V shed 4 bases, J shed 4 bases, and the junction held 10 bases outside the gene matches. The CDR3 loop reads CASSKGGRGQYNEQFF. CDR3 in DNA: TGTGCCAGTAGTAAAGGAGGAAGGGGGCAGTACAATGAGCAGTTCTTC.

This clone occurred once. This chain links TRBV7-6 with TRBJ2-5; D unclear. The CDR3 covers 15 residues. The germline V gene encodes CDR1 SGHVS and CDR2 FNYEAQ. Trimming took off 1 base at V and 3 bases at J, with 12 bases between the two ends. CDR3 sequence reads: CASSLGARWEETQYF. The CDR3 DNA reads as TGTGCCAGCAGCTTAGGGGCCCGGTGGGAAGAGACCCAGTACTTC.

This clone was recorded once. This chain links TRBV7-2 with TRBJ2-2; TRBD2 aligns across 16 bases. After removal of 2 bases from V and 2 bases from J, the junction contained 5 bases not matched to a gene. The CDR3 contains 19 residues. In germline, CDR1 is SGHTA, CDR2 FQGNSA. The CDR3 loop reads CASSLPGLAGGINTGELFF. As DNA, the CDR3 is TGTGCCAGCAGCTTACCGGGACTAGCGGGGGGGATAAACACCGGGGAGCTGTTTTTT.

The rearrangement joins TRBV5-1 to TRBJ2-5; possibly TRBD2 for D (6 bases). The germline gives CDR1 SGHRS, CDR2 YFSETQ. CDR3 length: 15 amino acids. Trimming pared 1 base from V and 1 base from J, leaving 11 bases between. DNA of the CDR3: TGCGCCAGCAGCTTGCGGGTAGCGGCCCAAGAGACCCAGTACTTC. It codes for CASSLRVAAQETQYF.

J is TRBJ1-5 and V is TRBV19, with TRBD1 as a possible D gene (6 bases). The CDR3 is made up of 15 amino acids. The ends were cut back, 5 bases at V and 2 bases at J, with 13 bases in the middle. CDR1 is LNHDA and CDR2 is SQIVND in the germline V gene (reference sequence). The CDR3 coding sequence is TGTGCCAGTAGTGCAGGGGATTCTGGCAATCAGCCCCAGCATTTT. Translated, it gives CASSAGDSGNQPQHF.

The chain couples TRBV5-1 to TRBJ2-5, with TRBD2 identical over 14 bases. V lost 3 bases, J lost 4 bases, and 8 bases stayed unmatched. The CDR3 spans 17 residues. The V gene's germline CDR1 is SGHRS and CDR2 YFSETQ. CDR3 coding DNA: TGCGCCAGCAGCTACGGACTAGCGGGGGGCGTAGGAGAGACCCAGTACTTC. Protein sequence: CASSYGLAGGVGETQYF.